The TCR beta chain described here comes from a study of technical replicates of blood from a handful of donors. The protocol was immunoSEQ multiplex PCR, while the TCRdb copy is restricted to in-frame clones and leaves out a portion. The table lists tens of thousands of clones, 95% to 98% of them singletons. Material: T cells isolated from PBMCs. This sequence originates from a human donor in good health.

CDR3 nucleotide sequence: TGTGCCAGCAGTAGCCGGGACTTCACAGATACGCAGTATTTT. It yields the protein CASSSRDFTDTQYF. V usage is TRBV7-9 and J usage is TRBJ2-3; perhaps TRBD2 as D (6 bases). The germline V gene has CDR1 SEHNR and CDR2 FQNEAQ (reference sequence). The CDR3 loop spans 14 amino acids. Deletions cut 6 bases from V and 2 bases from J, with 12 bases between.